The rows below give T cell receptor beta chains drawn from one sample of a study of response to subunit inactivated influenza vaccine. Each CDR3 protein gets one entry after TCRdb re-called the RT-PCR reads with MiXCR. Of a few hundred thousand distinct CDR3 sequences in the sample, about 20% were seen once. The starting material was PBMCs from blood, obtained about 20 months after vaccination. These receptors came from a man between 50 and 69 years old who received an inactivated influenza vaccine. Both conserved end residues are part of each CDR3. The order of the fields is V gene, clone size, D gene, J gene, CDR3 protein, CDR3 DNA. The D gene is left open where the match is weak. Size tells how often a clone was seen (once, few, many) or the class of an expanded clone, and some rows leave it out.

>TRBV10-3|.|TRBD1|TRBJ2-5
CAIRGDRGLGETQYF
TGTGCCATCAGGGGTGACAGGGGGCTGGGGGAGACCCAGTACTTC
>TRBV7-3|.|TRBD2|TRBJ2-3
CASSLNQGGTTDTQYF
TGTGCCAGCAGCTTAAACCAGGGAGGGACCACAGATACGCAGTATTTT
>TRBV5-8|many|.|TRBJ1-5
CASSLANHPRQPQHF
TGTGCCAGCAGCTTGGCGAATCACCCAAGGCAGCCCCAGCATTTT
>TRBV28|many|TRBD1|TRBJ1-6
CASSFGTGTPLHF
TGTGCCAGCAGTTTTGGGACAGGGACACCCCTCCACTTT
>TRBV10-3|.|.|TRBJ2-5
CAITEGPHETQYF
TGTGCCATCACCGAGGGGCCCCATGAGACCCAGTACTTC
>TRBV6-1|.|.|TRBJ1-2
CASSTPRGYGYTF
TGTGCCAGCAGTACCCCCCGGGGCTATGGCTACACCTTC
>TRBV12-3/TRBV12-4|many|.|TRBJ1-6
CASSFGGRNSPLHF
TGTGCCAGCAGTTTTGGGGGGCGGAATTCACCCCTCCACTTT
>TRBV6-5|.|TRBD2|TRBJ2-7
CASSYTAGLGAYEQYF
TGTGCCAGCAGTTACACCGCGGGACTAGGAGCCTACGAGCAGTACTTC
>TRBV20-1|few|.|TRBJ1-2
CSAPQTGGYGYTF
TGCAGTGCTCCTCAGACGGGCGGCTATGGCTACACCTTC
>TRBV7-9|few|.|TRBJ1-3
CASSAQGAHENTIYF
TGTGCCAGCAGCGCCCAGGGAGCCCACGAAAACACCATATATTTT
>TRBV24-1|few|TRBD1|TRBJ2-1
CATGQGTLNEQFF
TGTGCCACGGGACAGGGAACACTGAATGAGCAGTTCTTC
>TRBV18|many|TRBD2|TRBJ2-1
CASSPPSGRAQFF
TGTGCCAGCTCACCACCTAGCGGGAGGGCGCAGTTCTTC
>TRBV4-1|.|.|TRBJ2-3
CASSPQDTDTQYF
TGCGCCAGCAGCCCTCAAGACACAGATACGCAGTATTTT
>TRBV12-3/TRBV12-4|many|.|TRBJ1-6
CASSLWAGEGVNSPLHF
TGTGCCAGCAGTTTATGGGCGGGGGAAGGCGTTAATTCACCCCTCCACTTT
>TRBV2|few|.|TRBJ1-4
CASTPRSSEKLFF
TGTGCCAGCACCCCGAGGAGCAGTGAAAAACTGTTTTTT
>TRBV20-1|few|.|TRBJ1-3
CSARGEDWSSGNTIYF
TGCAGTGCTAGAGGGGAAGACTGGAGCTCTGGAAACACCATATATTTT
>TRBV20-1|few|.|TRBJ1-6
CSARDGAADNSPLHF
TGCAGTGCTAGAGATGGGGCGGCAGATAATTCACCCCTCCACTTT
>TRBV7-9|few|TRBD1|TRBJ1-4
CASSLDRATNEKLFF
TGTGCCAGCAGCTTGGACAGGGCGACTAATGAAAAACTGTTTTTT
>TRBV25-1|many|.|TRBJ1-6
CASSVGDSPLHF
TGTGCCAGCAGTGTAGGAGATTCACCCCTCCACTTT
>TRBV2|.|.|TRBJ2-7
CASRFGGEQYF
TGTGCCAGCCGGTTCGGCGGCGAGCAGTACTTC
>TRBV5-6|few|TRBD1|TRBJ1-2
CASSSTGTADYGYTF
TGTGCCAGCAGCTCGACTGGGACAGCAGACTATGGCTACACCTTC
>TRBV6-2/TRBV6-3|many|TRBD1|TRBJ2-1
CATTDRVEDEQFF
TGTGCCACAACCGACAGGGTAGAAGATGAGCAGTTCTTC
>TRBV10-3|.|.|TRBJ2-1
CAISETAGSPGGEQFF
TGTGCCATCAGTGAGACGGCTGGCAGCCCTGGGGGTGAGCAGTTCTTC
>TRBV29-1|.|.|TRBJ1-1
CSVGYTEAFF
TGCAGCGTTGGGTACACTGAAGCTTTCTTT
>TRBV10-3|few|.|TRBJ1-2
CAISVAGGRNSNYGYTF
TGTGCCATCAGTGTAGCTGGGGGGCGCAACTCTAACTATGGCTACACCTTC
>TRBV19|.|.|TRBJ1-5
CASSTGPANQPQHF
TGTGCCAGTAGTACCGGACCGGCCAATCAGCCCCAGCATTTT
>TRBV5-1|.|.|TRBJ2-4
CASSLEWKNIQYF
TGCGCCAGCAGCTTGGAATGGAAAAACATTCAGTACTTC
>TRBV20-1|many|TRBD1|TRBJ1-5
CSATGTVNQPQHF
TGCAGTGCAACCGGGACAGTTAATCAGCCCCAGCATTTT
>TRBV24-1|.|TRBD1|TRBJ2-2
CATRGQGDTGELFF
TGTGCCACCAGGGGACAGGGGGACACCGGGGAGCTGTTTTTT
>TRBV20-1|once|TRBD2|TRBJ2-3
CSAAFRTSGSTDTQYF
TGCAGTGCTGCTTTTAGGACTAGCGGGAGTACAGATACGCAGTATTTT
>TRBV29-1|few|.|TRBJ2-3
CSVEWGSDTQYF
TGCAGCGTTGAATGGGGGTCAGATACGCAGTATTTT
>TRBV4-3|.|TRBD1|TRBJ1-3
CASSQDTMPRDRGTGNTIYF
TGCGCCAGCAGCCAAGATACCATGCCGCGGGACAGGGGAACGGGAAACACCATATATTTT
>TRBV27|.|.|TRBJ1-5
CASSTHPPGGNQPQHF
TGTGCCAGCAGTACGCATCCTCCCGGGGGCAATCAGCCCCAGCATTTT
>TRBV20-1|few|.|TRBJ2-7
CSARDSGTNSYEQYF
TGCAGTGCTAGAGATTCCGGGACAAACTCCTACGAGCAGTACTTC
>TRBV19|few|.|TRBJ1-2
CASSISGISGYTF
TGTGCCAGTAGTATTTCCGGGATCTCTGGCTACACCTTC
>TRBV18|once|.|TRBJ1-4
CASSPGGGEEKLFF
TGTGCCAGCTCACCGGGGGGCGGCGAAGAAAAACTGTTTTTT
>TRBV4-3|few|.|TRBJ2-2
CASSQDGGLLTGELFF
TGCGCCAGCAGCCAAGACGGGGGACTCTTAACCGGGGAGCTGTTTTTT
>TRBV7-9|.|TRBD1|TRBJ2-5
CASNDGQGSTETQYF
TGTGCCAGCAACGACGGACAGGGGAGTACGGAGACCCAGTACTTC
>TRBV6-2/TRBV6-3|.|.|TRBJ2-1
CASSYTGSYNEQFF
TGTGCCAGCAGTTACACCGGGTCCTACAATGAGCAGTTCTTC
>TRBV6-5|.|TRBD1|TRBJ2-7
CASSYGQGAGEQYF
TGTGCCAGCAGTTACGGGCAGGGGGCAGGGGAGCAGTACTTC
>TRBV14|few|.|TRBJ1-1
CASSRPGTTTEAFF
TGTGCCAGCAGCCGGCCGGGGACAACCACTGAAGCTTTCTTT
>TRBV2|.|.|TRBJ2-3
CASSADTQYF
TGTGCCAGCAGTGCAGATACGCAGTATTTT
>TRBV6-1|few|TRBD2|TRBJ2-6
CASSMASGNGANVLTF
TGTGCCAGCAGTATGGCTAGCGGGAATGGGGCCAACGTCCTGACTTTC
>TRBV20-1|.|.|TRBJ2-1
CSASTGWNEQFF
TGCAGTGCTTCCACAGGGTGGAATGAGCAGTTCTTC
>TRBV6-2/TRBV6-3|.|TRBD1|TRBJ1-1
CASSYLQGSAEAFF
TGTGCCAGCAGTTACCTACAGGGGTCTGCTGAAGCTTTCTTT
>TRBV4-3|.|TRBD1|TRBJ1-1
CASSQVGQGGTEAFF
TGCGCCAGCAGCCAAGTAGGACAGGGGGGGACTGAAGCTTTCTTT
>TRBV7-9|.|TRBD2|TRBJ2-1
CASSLASGRSYNEQFF
TGTGCCAGCAGCTTAGCCAGCGGGAGGAGCTACAATGAGCAGTTCTTC
>TRBV5-1|.|TRBD2|TRBJ2-3
CASSLEGGGPTDTQYF
TGCGCCAGCAGCTTGGAGGGCGGGGGGCCCACAGATACGCAGTATTTT
>TRBV9|few|.|TRBJ2-3
CASSVRPATFGTDTQYF
TGTGCCAGCAGCGTAAGGCCAGCAACCTTCGGAACAGATACGCAGTATTTT
>TRBV28|few|.|TRBJ2-1
CASRTGRGVWYEQFF
TGTGCCAGCAGGACGGGCAGGGGGGTTTGGTATGAGCAGTTCTTC
>TRBV20-1|few|TRBD2|TRBJ2-1
CSAPTSGQVEQFF
TGCAGTGCCCCGACTAGCGGACAAGTTGAGCAGTTCTTC
>TRBV30|few|.|TRBJ1-3
CAWSTAGTGNTIYF
TGTGCCTGGAGTACCGCGGGAACTGGAAACACCATATATTTT
>TRBV25-1|few|.|TRBJ1-1
CASSAAGSSEAFF
TGTGCCAGCAGTGCCGCAGGGTCTTCTGAAGCTTTCTTT
>TRBV13|few|.|TRBJ1-1
CASSQGRMNTEAFF
TGTGCCAGCAGCCAGGGCCGCATGAACACTGAAGCTTTCTTT
>TRBV27|once|.|TRBJ2-7
CASSLDLGDSYEQYF
TGTGCCAGCAGTTTAGATCTGGGGGACTCCTACGAGCAGTACTTC
>TRBV7-2|once|.|TRBJ2-3
CASSQDGTYGTQYF
TGTGCCAGCAGCCAAGACGGGACTTACGGTACGCAGTATTTT
>TRBV12-3/TRBV12-4|few|.|TRBJ2-3
CASSLIPSTDTQYF
TGTGCCAGCAGTTTGATTCCTAGCACAGATACGCAGTATTTT
>TRBV20-1|few|TRBD1|TRBJ1-6
CSAREGQGVNSPLHF
TGCAGTGCTAGAGAGGGGCAGGGGGTCAATTCACCCCTCCACTTT
>TRBV27|.|.|TRBJ1-6
CASSFLGSYNSPLHF
TGTGCCAGCAGTTTCCTCGGCTCCTATAATTCACCCCTCCACTTT